The 22 T cell receptor beta chains below all came from one sample that was sequenced in a study of CXCR3-negative and CXCR3-positive naive CD8 T cells. UMI-labeled 5' RACE TRB cDNA libraries were prepared from the cells. TCRdb processed the 5' RACE reads again and assigns one entry to each CDR3 protein, with no DNA. The table for this sample gives some 5,400 distinct CDR3 sequences. Antigens for these TCRs are unknown. Regarding the study as a whole: In CXCR3-positive naive cells, the TRB CDR3s were more hydrophobic than in CXCR3-negative naive cells.

The sequenced material came from naive CXCR3+ CD8+ T cells from blood. Specified subset: CD45RO-CCR7+CD27+CD95- naive CD8+ T cells expressing CXCR3 (TNR3+). These receptors all stem from a human donor in good health. Some clones in this sample may be carry-over from other donors' samples.

This rearrangement joins TRBV20-1 to TRBJ2-1; checking the TCRdb D call of TRBD2 is not possible without DNA. The CDR3 length is 15 residues. The germline V gene encodes CDR1 DFQATT and CDR2 SNEGSKA (reference sequence). The CDR3 here is CSASGLAGLVDEQFF.

The chain has TRBV10-1 and TRBJ2-1; no DNA is available, so the TRBD1 call from TCRdb remains unchecked. Germline values: CDR1 WNHNN, CDR2 SYGVQD (reference sequence). The CDR3 is 13 amino acids. The CDR3 loop reads CAISARGWDEQFF.

Judged by frequency, this clonotype is medium-sized. This sequence joins TRBV13 and TRBJ1-3; TCRdb picks TRBD1, but there is no DNA to check that call. This CDR3 is 15 amino acids long. Germline lookup yields CDR1 PRHDT and CDR2 FYEKMQ (reference sequence). CDR3 protein: CASTGQLHSGNTIYF.

The V gene is TRBV7-9, the J gene TRBJ2-1. Germline loops: CDR1 SEHNR, CDR2 FQNEAQ (reference sequence). The CDR3 contains 15 residues. CDR3 sequence reads: CASSLAGVVYNEQFF.

The chain's CDR3 is CASSIGTTNEQFF. V is TRBV19 and J is TRBJ2-1; the D call of TRBD1 rests on TCRdb alone, since no DNA is present to check it. Germline CDR1 and CDR2: LNHDA and SQIVND (reference sequence). The CDR3 is made up of 13 amino acids.

This clonotype is labeled medium-sized based on frequency. This CDR3 reads CAREASGEQYF. This sequence joins TRBV5-1 and TRBJ2-7; TCRdb designates TRBD2, a call that cannot be tested without DNA. This CDR3 has 11 residues. Germline CDR1 SGHRS, CDR2 YFSETQ.

This clonotype counts as medium-sized (0.01 to 0.1%) by frequency. This chain uses TRBV3-1 with TRBJ2-3; the D gene TCRdb calls, TRBD2, cannot be checked with no DNA. CDR1 and CDR2 from the germline V gene are LGHDT and YNNKEL (reference sequence). The CDR3 is made up of 15 amino acids. The CDR3 reads CASSQAGGFTDTQYF.

This clonotype is identified as medium-sized (0.01 to 0.1%) from frequency. The chain carries TRBV20-1 and TRBJ1-1. CDR1 and CDR2 from the germline V gene are DFQATT and SNEGSKA (reference sequence). The CDR3 runs 14 residues. The CDR3 here is CSARDGFSSTEAFF.

Measured by frequency, this clonotype is medium-sized. This chain links TRBV20-1 with TRBJ2-1; with no DNA, the TCRdb D assignment of TRBD2 cannot be verified. This CDR3 has 14 residues. Per the germline V gene, CDR1 is DFQATT and CDR2 is SNEGSKA (reference sequence). The CDR3 is CSAPLAGNYNEQFF.

This clonotype ranks as medium-sized in terms of frequency. This chain connects TRBV29-1 to TRBJ2-1; TCRdb picks TRBD1, but there is no DNA to check that call. The CDR3 length is 12 residues. Germline CDR1 is SQVTM and CDR2 is ANQGSEA. This chain's CDR3 is CSGTLGVGEQFF.

This clonotype is medium-sized by frequency. The J gene is TRBJ2-3, the V gene TRBV6-5; checking the TCRdb D call of TRBD2 is not possible without DNA. This CDR3 has 15 residues. Germline-derived CDR1 and CDR2 are MNHEY and SVGAGI. This chain's CDR3 is CASSYFWAGTDTQYF.

This clonotype ranks as medium-sized in terms of frequency. The chain has TRBV4-3 and TRBJ2-5; TCRdb's assignment of TRBD2 cannot be checked, as there is no DNA. CDR1 is LGHNA, CDR2 YSLEER, per germline. This CDR3 is built from 16 residues. CDR3 sequence: CASSRTSGRSGETQYF.

This chain uses TRBV3-1 with TRBJ1-1; there is no DNA to check the TCRdb D call of TRBD1. Germline CDR1 and CDR2: LGHDT and YNNKEL (reference sequence). This CDR3 is built from 11 residues. This CDR3 is CACTGDTEAFF. Filled out from reference TRBV3-1 and TRBJ1-1, the complete variable domain reads DTAVSQTPKYLVTQMGNDKSIKCEQNLGHDTMYWYKQDSKKFLKIMFSYNNKELIINETVPNRFSPKSPDKAHLNLHINSLELGDSAVYFCACTGDTEAFFGQGTRLTVV.

The V call is TRBV7-6, the J call TRBJ1-1. Germline V gene sequence: CDR1 SGHVS, CDR2 FNYEAQ. The CDR3 consists of 14 residues. The CDR3 loop reads CASSLADTNTEAFF.

V gene TRBV9 combines with J gene TRBJ2-7; TCRdb's assignment of TRBD2 cannot be checked, as there is no DNA. Germline assignment: CDR1 SGDLS and CDR2 YYNGEE. The CDR3 sequence is 12 residues long. The CDR3 reads CASSEREGEQYF. Looking up the rest from reference TRBV9 and TRBJ2-7 gives the full variable domain: DSGVTQTPKHLITATGQRVTLRCSPRSGDLSVYWYQQSLDQGLQFLIQYYNGEERAKGNILERFSAQQFPDLHSELNLSSLELGDSALYFCASSEREGEQYFGPGTRLTVT.

This clonotype is deemed medium-sized by its frequency. The chain has TRBV9 and TRBJ2-3; TCRdb's D gene call, TRBD2, goes unchecked for lack of DNA. CDR1 and CDR2 (germline): SGDLS, YYNGEE. The length of the CDR3 is 16 residues. This chain's CDR3 is CASRDASGGRTDTQYF.

This clonotype is labeled medium-sized (0.01 to 0.1%) based on frequency. The V call is TRBV6-6, the J call TRBJ1-2; the D call of TRBD1 rests on TCRdb alone, since no DNA is present to check it. Germline V gene lookup returns CDR1 MNHNY and CDR2 SVGAGI (reference sequence). The CDR3 sequence is 15 residues long. Here the CDR3 reads CASSSDRGGPYGYTF.

V and J are TRBV7-6 and TRBJ1-1. The CDR3 is 17 amino acids. Germline V gene sequence: CDR1 SGHVS, CDR2 FNYEAQ. The CDR3 sequence: CASSLNGVEMVLTQAFF.

The rearrangement joins TRBV11-1 to TRBJ1-3; the TRBD1 assignment by TCRdb is unverifiable without DNA. Per the germline V gene, CDR1 is SGHAT and CDR2 is FQDESV (reference sequence). This CDR3 is 14 amino acids long. The CDR3 sequence is CASTDKRGGNTIYF.

The chain joins TRBV29-1 to TRBJ2-3. CDR1 is SQVTM, CDR2 ANQGSEA, per germline. The CDR3 runs to 16 residues. CDR3 sequence: CSVEGGLTSMTDTQYF.

According to its frequency, this clonotype is medium-sized (0.01 to 0.1%). The V and J genes are TRBV7-6 and TRBJ1-1. This CDR3 contains 17 residues. The germline V gene has CDR1 SGHVS and CDR2 FNYEAQ. CDR3 sequence: CASSLNGGEMVLTEAFF.

By frequency, this clonotype is medium-sized. The V and J genes are TRBV29-1 and TRBJ2-5. The CDR3 totals 14 residues. Per germline, CDR1 SQVTM and CDR2 ANQGSEA. The chain's CDR3 is CSVGKAWGQETQYF.